A selection of T cell receptor beta chains follows, all from one sample in a study of cytomegalovirus exposure and HLA in healthy donors. Using immunoSEQ multiplex PCR, the repertoire was profiled, and TCRdb retains in-frame clones only, with some absent. The sample data list 130,000 to 150,000 clones. Sequenced input: PBMCs. All receptors derive from a male donor in good health and CMV-seronegative. The CDR3 runs from the conserved cysteine through the conserved F or W. A D gene is named only where the DNA matches it firmly.

>.|TRBV9
CASSVAPRGTEAFF
>TRBD1|TRBV29-1
CSVQTGGGTGELFF
>.|TRBV2
CAGSEKTGGNGYTF
>.|TRBV15
CATSSGLSGAPQHF
>TRBD1|TRBV10-3
CAIRGQGVRTEAFF
>.|TRBV14
CASSLKAGGKLFF
>.|TRBV4-1
CASSQEELAFSGNTIYF
>TRBD1|TRBV5-1
CASSLQGGSGNTIYF
>TRBD2|TRBV13
CASSPGLAYEQYF
>TRBD2|TRBV5-6
CASSFGLAGGTDTQYF
>TRBD2|TRBV7-3
CASSFLAGNYNEQFF
>TRBD2|TRBV9
CASSVGLGTDTQYF
>TRBD2|TRBV4-2
CASSQGLAGYNTDTQYF
>.|TRBV7-3
CASSPFPDSPLHF
>TRBD2|TRBV7-9
CASRSGGIGNTGELFF
>.|TRBV6-5
CASRSQGYGYTF